The 7 T cell receptor beta chains in this list originate from one sample, sequenced in a study of post-analysis software for immune sequencing data. Study observations and caveats: Relative to controls, patients had about 5 TRBV segments at higher frequency, with TRBV5-6, TRBV5-1 and TRBV20-1 among these.

Their recognized antigens are unknown. TCR beta libraries were prepared from cDNA with unique molecular identifiers. TCRdb processed the PCR reads anew with MiXCR; each CDR3 protein has one entry. In the table there are roughly 730,000 distinct CDR3 sequences, roughly 27% of which are singletons. The sample comprised blood. These receptors were taken from a girl between 5 and 17 years old with multiple sclerosis.

This clonotype was found a few times. The rearrangement uses TRBV20-1 and TRBJ2-3; possible D gene TRBD2, 6 bases. Trimming stripped 1 base from V and 0 bases from J, with 20 bases between. The CDR3 runs 18 residues. The V gene's germline CDR1 is DFQATT and CDR2 SNEGSKA (reference sequence). For the CDR3, the DNA is TGCAGTGCTAGAGCCCTCTCCCGGAGGGAGACTAGCACAGATACGCAGTATTTT. Its translation: CSARALSRRETSTDTQYF.

This chain connects TRBV4-2 to TRBJ2-6; D unclear. Trimming removed 1 base from V and 0 bases from J, with 13 bases in between. The germline gives CDR1 LGHNA, CDR2 YNFKEQ. The CDR3 length is 18 residues. The CDR3 region is CASSQAFQAASGANVLTF. As DNA, the CDR3 is TGTGCCAGCAGCCAAGCCTTCCAGGCGGCCTCTGGGGCCAACGTCCTGACTTTC.

This clonotype was counted only a few times. The rearrangement joins TRBV29-1 to TRBJ2-1, with a tentative D call TRBD2 (5 bases). There are 14 residues in the CDR3. Germline V gives CDR1 SQVTM, CDR2 ANQGSEA. V was cut by 2 bases and J by 7 bases, with 15 bases left in between. CDR3 in amino acids: CSVERGMGLNEQFF. The CDR3 region has the DNA TGCAGCGTTGAAAGAGGGATGGGCTTGAATGAGCAGTTCTTC.

The V and J genes are TRBV2 and TRBJ1-4; 7 positions agree with TRBD1. The CDR3 runs to 15 residues. V was clipped by 7 bases and J by 5 bases; unmatched bases: 10. Germline V gene lookup returns CDR1 SNHLY and CDR2 FYNNEI. For the CDR3, the DNA is TGTGCCAGCACCCTCGGGCGAGGGGGCAATGAAAAACTGTTTTTT. This encodes CASTLGRGGNEKLFF.

The V and J genes are TRBV5-1 and TRBJ2-1, with 8 bases matching TRBD2. The germline V gene has CDR1 SGHRS and CDR2 YFSETQ. The V segment lost 3 bases and the J segment 7 bases; nucleotides outside the gene matches: 12. The CDR3 covers 16 residues. The CDR3 here is CASSSAPREGRNEQFF. The CDR3 DNA sequence: TGCGCCAGCAGCTCTGCCCCCCGGGAGGGCAGAAATGAGCAGTTCTTC. The variable domain in full, completed from reference TRBV5-1 and TRBJ2-1, reads KAGVTQTPRYLIKTRGQQVTLSCSPISGHRSVSWYQQTPGQGLQFLFEYFSETQRNKGNFPGRFSGRQFSNSRSEMNVSTLELGDSALYLCASSSAPREGRNEQFFGPGTRLTVL.

The chain links TRBV3-1 to TRBJ2-7, with a possible D match to TRBD2 (5 bases). The CDR3 is 15 residues long. Germline lookup yields CDR1 LGHDT and CDR2 YNNKEL (reference sequence). The V and J ends lost 0 bases and 1 base respectively, with 10 bases between them. The CDR3 loop reads CASSQDIGRSYEQYF. The DNA for the CDR3 is TGTGCCAGCAGCCAAGATATTGGGAGATCCTACGAGCAGTACTTC.

This clonotype has more than one count but fewer than ten. The gene calls are TRBV28 and TRBJ2-6, with TRBD2 as a possible D gene (5 bases). The CDR3 consists of 14 residues. Trimming cost V 3 bases and J 2 bases, with 5 bases left between them. CDR1 is MDHEN and CDR2 is SYDVKM in the germline V gene. The CDR3 region has the DNA TGTGCCAGCAGTTTGGAGGCTGGGGCCAACGTCCTGACTTTC. Translated, it gives CASSLEAGANVLTF.